This TCR beta chain was sequenced in a study of radiation and T cells in renal cell carcinoma. Study results and caveats: Top tumor clonotypes rose in blood 2 weeks post-radiation, then contracted. Baseline intratumoral clonotype presence is unknown without pretreatment biopsies.

For this clone: Antigen: not known.

Produced via immunoSEQ multiplex PCR; TCRdb's table is partial and in-frame only. This sample has fewer than 150,000 clones, with 88% found just once. Time point indicated: blood 2 weeks post-SBRT. Treatment in this sample: 15 Gy SBRT to primary tumor, nephrectomy 4 weeks later. This clonotype was obtained from a woman between 70 and 85 years old with renal cell carcinoma. Here the sequenced sample was blood, taken from a patient whose treatment included radiotherapy and nephrectomy.

The CDR3 region has the DNA TGTGCCAGCAGTCCCCCGAGGAGCGGGGGGGCAGATACGCAGTATTTT. It is translated as CASSPPRSGGADTQYF. The chain carries TRBV11-1 and TRBJ2-3; TRBD2 aligns across 10 bases. Germline V gene data show CDR1 as SGHAT and CDR2 as FQDESV (reference sequence). V shed 6 bases, J shed 4 bases, and the junction held 10 bases outside the gene matches. This CDR3 region has 16 residues.